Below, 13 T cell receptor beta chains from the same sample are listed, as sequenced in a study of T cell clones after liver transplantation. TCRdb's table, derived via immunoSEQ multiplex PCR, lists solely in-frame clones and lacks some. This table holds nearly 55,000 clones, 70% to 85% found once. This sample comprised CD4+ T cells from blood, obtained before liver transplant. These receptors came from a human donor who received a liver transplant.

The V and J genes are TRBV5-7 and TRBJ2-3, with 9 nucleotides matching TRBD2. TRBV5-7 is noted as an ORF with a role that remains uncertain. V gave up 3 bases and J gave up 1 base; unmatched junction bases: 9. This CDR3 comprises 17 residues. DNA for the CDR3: TGTGCCAGCAGCTCGGCCAAGCGGGGGGATTGCACAGATACGCAGTATTTT. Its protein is CASSSAKRGDCTDTQYF.

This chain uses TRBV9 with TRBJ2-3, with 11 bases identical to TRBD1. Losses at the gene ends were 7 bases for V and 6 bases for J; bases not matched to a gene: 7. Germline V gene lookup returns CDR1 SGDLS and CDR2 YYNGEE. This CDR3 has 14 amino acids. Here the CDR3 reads CASALGTGGDTQYF. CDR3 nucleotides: TGTGCCAGCGCGCTGGGGACAGGGGGGGATACGCAGTATTTT.

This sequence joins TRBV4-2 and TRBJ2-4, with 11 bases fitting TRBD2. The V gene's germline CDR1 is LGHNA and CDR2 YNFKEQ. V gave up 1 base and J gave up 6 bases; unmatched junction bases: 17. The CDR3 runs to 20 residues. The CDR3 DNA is TGTGCCAGCAGCCAAGGCGGAACTAGCGGGGGAGTAGGGACGCGAAACATTCAGTACTTC. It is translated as CASSQGGTSGGVGTRNIQYF.

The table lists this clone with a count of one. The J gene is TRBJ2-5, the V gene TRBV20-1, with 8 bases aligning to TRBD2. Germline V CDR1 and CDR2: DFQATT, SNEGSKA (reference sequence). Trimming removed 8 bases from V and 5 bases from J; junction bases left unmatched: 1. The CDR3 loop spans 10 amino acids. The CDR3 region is CSTGGETQYF. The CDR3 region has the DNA TGCAGTACGGGGGGGGAGACCCAGTACTTC.

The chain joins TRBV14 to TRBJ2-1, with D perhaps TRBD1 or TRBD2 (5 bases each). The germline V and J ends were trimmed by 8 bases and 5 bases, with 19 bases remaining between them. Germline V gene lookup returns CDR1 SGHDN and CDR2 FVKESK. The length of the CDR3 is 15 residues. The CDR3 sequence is CASGDATTSNNEQFF. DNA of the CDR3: TGTGCCAGCGGGGACGCAACGACGAGCAACAATGAGCAGTTCTTC. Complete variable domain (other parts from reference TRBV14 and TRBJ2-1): EAGVTQFPSHSVIEKGQTVTLRCDPISGHDNLYWYRRVMGKEIKFLLHFVKESKQDESGMPNNRFLAERTGGTYSTLKVQPAELEDSGVYFCASGDATTSNNEQFFGPGTRLTVL.

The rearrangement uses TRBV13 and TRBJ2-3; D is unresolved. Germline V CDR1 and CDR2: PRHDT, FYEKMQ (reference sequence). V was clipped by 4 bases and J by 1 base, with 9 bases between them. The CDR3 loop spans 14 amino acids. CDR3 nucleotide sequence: TGTGCCAGCAGCTCTCTTGTCCGCACAGATACGCAGTATTTT. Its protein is CASSSLVRTDTQYF.

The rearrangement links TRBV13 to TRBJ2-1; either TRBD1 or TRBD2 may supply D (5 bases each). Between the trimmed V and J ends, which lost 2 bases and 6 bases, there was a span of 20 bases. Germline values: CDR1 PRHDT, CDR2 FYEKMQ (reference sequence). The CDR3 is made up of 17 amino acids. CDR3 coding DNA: TGTGCCAGCAGCTTAATGCGGCGCAGGGACGGAAGCAATGAGCAGTTCTTC. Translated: CASSLMRRRDGSNEQFF.

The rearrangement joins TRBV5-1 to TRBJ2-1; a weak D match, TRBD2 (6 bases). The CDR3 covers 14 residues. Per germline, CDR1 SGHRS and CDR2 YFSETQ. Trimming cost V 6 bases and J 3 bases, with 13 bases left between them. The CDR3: CASTLDYFYNEQFF. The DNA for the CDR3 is TGCGCCAGCACCCTGGACTACTTCTACAATGAGCAGTTCTTC.

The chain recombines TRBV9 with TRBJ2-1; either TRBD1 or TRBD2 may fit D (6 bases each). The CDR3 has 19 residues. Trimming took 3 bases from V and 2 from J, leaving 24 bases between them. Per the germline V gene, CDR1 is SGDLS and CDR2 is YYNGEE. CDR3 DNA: TGTGCCAGCAGCGCGAGGGGTGGGGGGCTCACCTCCCCCTACAATGAGCAGTTCTTC. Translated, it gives CASSARGGGLTSPYNEQFF.

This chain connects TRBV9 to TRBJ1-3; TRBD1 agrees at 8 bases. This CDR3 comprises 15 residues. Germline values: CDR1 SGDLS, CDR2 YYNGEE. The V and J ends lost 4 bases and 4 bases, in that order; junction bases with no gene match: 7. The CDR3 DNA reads TGTGCCAGCAGCCCGAGGGACAGGTTCGGAAACACCATATATTTT. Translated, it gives CASSPRDRFGNTIYF.

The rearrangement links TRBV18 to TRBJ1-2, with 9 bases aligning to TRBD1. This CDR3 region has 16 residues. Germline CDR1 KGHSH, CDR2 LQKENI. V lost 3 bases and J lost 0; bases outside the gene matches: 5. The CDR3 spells CASSPDRGTPNYGYTF. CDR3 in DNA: TGTGCCAGCTCACCCGACAGGGGGACGCCTAACTATGGCTACACCTTC.

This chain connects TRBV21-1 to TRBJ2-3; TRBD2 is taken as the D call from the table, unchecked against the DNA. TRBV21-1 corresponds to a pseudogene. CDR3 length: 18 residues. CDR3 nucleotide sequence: TGTGCCAGTCCGACTAGCGGGACCCGAGCGGGGGGCACAGATACGCAGTATTTT. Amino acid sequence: CASPTSGTRAGGTDTQYF.

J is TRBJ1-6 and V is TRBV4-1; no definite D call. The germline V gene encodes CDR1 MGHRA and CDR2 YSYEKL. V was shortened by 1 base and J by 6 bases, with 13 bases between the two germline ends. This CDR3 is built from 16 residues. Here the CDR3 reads CASSQVGGNFNSPLHF. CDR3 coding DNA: TGCGCCAGCAGCCAAGTAGGTGGCAACTTTAATTCACCCCTCCACTTT.